This is a list of T cell receptor beta chains from one sample in a study of cytomegalovirus exposure and HLA in healthy donors. The table came from immunoSEQ multiplex PCR; TCRdb's copy has only in-frame clones and leaves some out. Of some 85,000 clones in the sample, under 80% were seen once. The specimen was PBMCs. All receptors come from a male donor in good health and CMV-seronegative. Both conserved end residues are part of each CDR3. Fields, in order: D gene, clone size, J gene, V gene, CDR3 protein, CDR3 DNA. A D gene is named only where the DNA matches it firmly. A row's size may be missing; if present it is once, few, many or a size class.

d_gene: NA
abundance: NA
j_gene: TRBJ2-7
v_gene: TRBV19
CDR3aa: CASSIDGAGAEQYF
CDR3nt: TGTGCCAGTAGTATAGATGGGGCAGGGGCCGAGCAGTACTTC

d_gene: NA
abundance: NA
j_gene: TRBJ2-5
v_gene: TRBV5-1
CDR3aa: CASSLAAAQGETQYF
CDR3nt: TGCGCCAGCAGCTTGGCCGCTGCCCAGGGAGAGACCCAGTACTTC

d_gene: NA
abundance: NA
j_gene: TRBJ1-2
v_gene: TRBV25-1
CDR3aa: CASTPGGAEGNYGYTF
CDR3nt: TGTGCCAGCACCCCGGGGGGGGCTGAGGGGAACTATGGCTACACCTTC

d_gene: NA
abundance: NA
j_gene: TRBJ1-1
v_gene: TRBV2
CDR3aa: CASSVFLMDKNTEAFF
CDR3nt: TGTGCCAGCAGTGTGTTTCTTATGGACAAGAACACTGAAGCTTTCTTT

d_gene: TRBD1
abundance: NA
j_gene: TRBJ1-1
v_gene: TRBV7-3
CDR3aa: CASLLSGGPKGGTEAFF
CDR3nt: TGTGCCAGCTTATTATCAGGGGGCCCAAAGGGGGGCACTGAAGCTTTCTTT

d_gene: TRBD1
abundance: NA
j_gene: TRBJ1-2
v_gene: TRBV2
CDR3aa: CAISEPGGKANYGYTF
CDR3nt: TGTGCCATCTCGGAACCAGGGGGGAAAGCTAACTATGGCTACACCTTC

d_gene: NA
abundance: NA
j_gene: TRBJ1-2
v_gene: TRBV11-3
CDR3aa: CASSSGQGHGYTF
CDR3nt: TGTGCCAGCAGCTCCGGACAAGGTCATGGCTACACCTTC

d_gene: NA
abundance: NA
j_gene: TRBJ2-7
v_gene: TRBV6-6
CDR3aa: CASRRGRDKRSYEQYF
CDR3nt: TGTGCCAGCAGAAGAGGCCGGGACAAACGTTCCTACGAGCAGTACTTC

d_gene: TRBD1
abundance: NA
j_gene: TRBJ1-6
v_gene: TRBV2
CDR3aa: CASSWDRGNSPLHF
CDR3nt: TGTGCCAGCAGCTGGGACAGGGGGAATTCACCCCTCCACTTT

d_gene: NA
abundance: NA
j_gene: TRBJ1-5
v_gene: TRBV18
CDR3aa: CASSPHLVTGIYSNQPQHF
CDR3nt: TGTGCCAGCTCGCCCCACCTGGTTACAGGGATCTATAGCAATCAGCCCCAGCATTTT

d_gene: NA
abundance: NA
j_gene: TRBJ2-5
v_gene: TRBV28
CDR3aa: CASSEWLGVVVETQYF
CDR3nt: TGTGCCAGCAGTGAATGGCTAGGTGTGGTAGTGGAGACCCAGTACTTC

d_gene: NA
abundance: NA
j_gene: TRBJ2-7
v_gene: TRBV2
CDR3aa: CASRDDRYEQYF
CDR3nt: TGTGCCAGCAGGGACGACAGGTACGAGCAGTACTTC

d_gene: TRBD2
abundance: NA
j_gene: TRBJ2-1
v_gene: TRBV11-3
CDR3aa: CASSLAPPERGAYNEQFF
CDR3nt: TGTGCCAGCAGCTTAGCGCCCCCTGAGCGGGGGGCCTACAATGAGCAGTTCTTC

d_gene: NA
abundance: NA
j_gene: TRBJ2-5
v_gene: TRBV7-9
CDR3aa: CASSATGAGTQYF
CDR3nt: TGTGCCAGCAGCGCTACTGGGGCCGGGACCCAGTACTTC

d_gene: NA
abundance: NA
j_gene: TRBJ2-7
v_gene: TRBV11-2
CDR3aa: CASSLLGLRSSSYEQYF
CDR3nt: TGTGCCAGCAGCTTACTTGGGTTGCGGTCCTCCTCCTACGAGCAGTACTTC

d_gene: NA
abundance: NA
j_gene: TRBJ2-3
v_gene: TRBV9
CDR3aa: CASSVDPRTQDTQYF
CDR3nt: TGTGCCAGCAGCGTAGATCCGAGGACACAAGATACGCAGTATTTT

d_gene: TRBD1
abundance: few
j_gene: TRBJ2-3
v_gene: TRBV25-1
CDR3aa: CASSGQGGADTQYF
CDR3nt: TGTGCCAGCAGTGGACAGGGTGGCGCAGATACGCAGTATTTT

d_gene: NA
abundance: NA
j_gene: TRBJ2-6
v_gene: TRBV18
CDR3aa: CASSPPSGPGANGLTF
CDR3nt: TGTGCCAGCTCACCACCGAGTGGGCCTGGGGCCAACGGCCTGACTTTC

d_gene: NA
abundance: NA
j_gene: TRBJ2-6
v_gene: TRBV19
CDR3aa: CASSLRGGGRSGANGLTF
CDR3nt: TGTGCCAGTAGCCTAAGGGGAGGAGGGCGCTCTGGGGCCAACGGCCTGACTTTC

d_gene: NA
abundance: once
j_gene: TRBJ1-1
v_gene: TRBV30
CDR3aa: CAWSVNRWRRPDTEAFF
CDR3nt: TGTGCCTGGAGTGTAAACAGGTGGCGCCGGCCGGACACTGAAGCTTTCTTT

d_gene: NA
abundance: NA
j_gene: TRBJ1-4
v_gene: TRBV7-9
CDR3aa: CASSLGQGINEKLFF
CDR3nt: TGTGCCAGCAGCTTGGGGCAGGGCATTAATGAAAAACTGTTTTTT

d_gene: NA
abundance: NA
j_gene: TRBJ1-2
v_gene: TRBV7-9
CDR3aa: CASSYNRDSGHGYTF
CDR3nt: TGTGCCAGCAGTTACAACCGGGACTCAGGGCATGGCTACACCTTC

d_gene: NA
abundance: NA
j_gene: TRBJ2-2
v_gene: TRBV19
CDR3aa: CASKGEGLTGELFF
CDR3nt: TGTGCCAGTAAAGGAGAGGGCTTGACCGGGGAGCTGTTTTTT